Given below is one TCR beta chain in context. Per the original data handling: Estimates of nucleated cell counts were drawn from the amplification of reference gene primers. This table comes from immunoSEQ multiplex PCR, and its TCRdb copy is limited to in-frame clones, with some not included. The V and J calls and clone size were taken over from that table, and D and trimming were inferred from the DNA. The sample carries tens of thousands of clones, 65% to 90% recorded once. This specimen belongs to a study of blood T cell repertoires in COVID-19. Study in general: The samples span acute and convalescent COVID-19 from the United States, Italy and Spain. Sample material is recorded as cDNA or gDNA derived from T cells, B-cell-depleted T cells, or PBMCs.

The clonotype originates from a human donor in a cohort sampled during active COVID-19. The source material was peripheral blood.

The CDR3: CASSLGVQETQYF. The CDR3, as DNA: TGTGCCAGCAGCTTAGGGGTCCAAGAGACCCAGTACTTC. This chain joins TRBV5-6 and TRBJ2-5; TRBD1 is a possible D gene (5 bases). Germline values: CDR1 SGHDT, CDR2 YYEEEE. V was trimmed by 2 bases and J by 1 base, leaving 6 bases between them. This CDR3 is built from 13 residues.